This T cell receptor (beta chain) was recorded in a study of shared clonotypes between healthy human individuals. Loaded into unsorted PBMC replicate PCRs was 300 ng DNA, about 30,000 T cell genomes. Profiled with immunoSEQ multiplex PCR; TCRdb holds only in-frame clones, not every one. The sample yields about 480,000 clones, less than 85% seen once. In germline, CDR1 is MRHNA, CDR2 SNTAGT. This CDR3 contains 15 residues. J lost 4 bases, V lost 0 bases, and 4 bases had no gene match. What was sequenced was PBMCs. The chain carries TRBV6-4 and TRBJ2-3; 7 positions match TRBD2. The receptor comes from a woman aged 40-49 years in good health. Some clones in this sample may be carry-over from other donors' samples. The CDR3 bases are TGTGCCAGCAGTGACTCGAGCGGGGCGGCAGATACGCAGTATTTT. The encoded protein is CASSDSSGAADTQYF.